Detailed here is one T cell receptor (beta chain). Antigen: not known. The PCR used 60 Vbeta and 13 Jbeta primers. TCRdb keeps only in-frame clones here, not all; method: immunoSEQ multiplex PCR. The table shows approximately 120,000 clones, with just under 70% occurring only once. The CDR3 is made up of 13 amino acids. CDR1 is GTSNPN and CDR2 is SVGIG in the germline V gene (reference sequence). The J segment lost 8 bases and the V segment lost 6 bases, leaving 7 bases of the junction unmatched. This record comes from a study of cytomegalovirus exposure and HLA in healthy donors. Study-wide results and caveats: Some TCR beta chains (approximately 180 of them) were listed as cytomegalovirus-associated.

The sequence came from a woman between 70 and 85 years old in good health and CMV-seropositive. This chain links TRBV30 with TRBJ2-1; 10 bases fit TRBD1. The material sequenced was PBMCs. DNA for the CDR3: TGTGCCTGTGTGGGACAGGGGAACGATGAGCAGTTCTTC. It specifies CACVGQGNDEQFF.